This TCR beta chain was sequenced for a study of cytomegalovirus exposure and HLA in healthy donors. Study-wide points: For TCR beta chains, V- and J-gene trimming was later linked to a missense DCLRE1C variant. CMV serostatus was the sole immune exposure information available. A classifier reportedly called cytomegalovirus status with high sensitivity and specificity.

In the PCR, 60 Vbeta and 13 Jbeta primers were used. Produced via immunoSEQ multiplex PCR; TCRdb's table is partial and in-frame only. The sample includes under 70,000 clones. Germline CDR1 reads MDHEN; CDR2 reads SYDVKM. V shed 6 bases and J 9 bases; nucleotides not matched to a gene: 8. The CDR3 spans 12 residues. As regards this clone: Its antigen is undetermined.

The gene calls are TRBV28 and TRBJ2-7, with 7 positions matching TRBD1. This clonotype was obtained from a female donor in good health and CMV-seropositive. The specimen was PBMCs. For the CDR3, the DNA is TGTGCCAGCAGCTTACAGGGGACCATGCAGTACTTC. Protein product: CASSLQGTMQYF.